Below are 9 T cell receptor beta chains sequenced from a single sample in a study of CD8 T cell repertoires and HIV-1 epitope variants. Their target antigens are unknown. Data came from immunoSEQ multiplex PCR; TCRdb stores just in-frame clones and leaves some out. Of fewer than 6,500 clones in the sample, around 66% were seen once. The sequenced material came from cultured CD8+ T cells derived from PBMCs. The receptors were sampled from a male donor with HIV.

The genes are TRBV7-2 and TRBJ2-7; D may match TRBD1 or TRBD2 (5 bases each). The CDR3 totals 14 residues. Germline CDR1 is SGHTA and CDR2 is FQGNSA. V was cut by 4 bases and J by 2 bases, with 12 bases left in between. CDR3 in amino acids: CASSYLGTAYEQYF. CDR3 bases: TGTGCCAGCAGCTACCTTGGGACGGCCTACGAGCAGTACTTC. The entire variable domain, with the rest obtained from reference TRBV7-2 and TRBJ2-7, is as follows: GAGVSQSPSNKVTEKGKDVELRCDPISGHTALYWYRQSLGQGLEFLIYFQGNSAPDKSGLPSDRFSAERTGGSVSTLTIQRTQQEDSAVYLCASSYLGTAYEQYFGPGTRLTVT.

This chain connects TRBV28 to TRBJ1-4, with D hard to call. The CDR3 has 16 amino acids. The germline V gene encodes CDR1 MDHEN and CDR2 SYDVKM. V was pared by 2 bases and J by 0 bases, with 10 bases between. The CDR3 region is CASSLLVDSTNEKLFF. CDR3 in DNA: TGTGCCAGCAGTTTACTAGTTGATTCAACTAATGAAAAACTGTTTTTT.

The chain recombines TRBV4-1 with TRBJ1-6; the match to TRBD1 covers 7 bases. Germline CDR1 and CDR2: MGHRA and YSYEKL. Losses at the gene ends were 0 bases for V and 6 bases for J; bases not matched to a gene: 5. This CDR3 comprises 16 residues. In DNA, the CDR3 is TGCGCCAGCAGCCAAGATGCGGCAGGGGGTAATTCACCCCTCCACTTT. This translates into CASSQDAAGGNSPLHF.

The CDR3 loop is CASSPGTGEYEQYF. DNA of the CDR3: TGTGCCAGCAGCCCTGGGACAGGGGAATACGAGCAGTACTTC. The chain employs TRBV5-6 and TRBJ2-7, with 10 bases that match TRBD1. Germline assignment: CDR1 SGHDT and CDR2 YYEEEE. The CDR3 is 14 amino acids. The J segment lost 4 bases and the V segment lost 4 bases, leaving 5 bases of the junction unmatched.

This rearrangement joins TRBV19 to TRBJ2-1, with 10 bases identical to TRBD2. With V trimmed by 4 bases and J by 10 bases, 13 bases remained unmatched. CDR1 is LNHDA, CDR2 SQIVND, per germline (reference sequence). The CDR3 sequence is 16 residues long. The CDR3 is CASSTGLAAVWNEQFF. CDR3 bases: TGTGCCAGTAGTACCGGACTAGCGGCCGTTTGGAACGAGCAGTTCTTC.

This chain connects TRBV2 to TRBJ1-1, with a weak D call TRBD1 (5 bases). CDR1 is SNHLY and CDR2 is FYNNEI in the germline V gene. This CDR3 contains 13 residues. V dropped 3 bases and J dropped 1 base, with 6 bases sitting between them. CDR3 bases: TGTGCCAGCAGTGAGGGGCGGAACACTGAAGCTTTCTTT. Its protein is CASSEGRNTEAFF.

This clone was seen more than once but under ten times. J is TRBJ2-3 and V is TRBV11-2; D remains unclear. V was cut by 5 bases and J by 2 bases, with 8 bases left in between. CDR1 and CDR2 (germline): SGHAT, FQNNGV. This CDR3 is 13 amino acids long. CDR3 nucleotides: TGTGCCAGCAGCCCCGGAAACACAGATACGCAGTATTTT. This encodes CASSPGNTDTQYF.

The V call is TRBV10-2, the J call TRBJ1-2, with D possibly being TRBD1 (5 bases). With 2 bases removed from V and 6 bases from J, the gap between germline ends came to 13 bases. Germline values: CDR1 WSHSY, CDR2 SAAADI. The CDR3 is made up of 14 amino acids. CDR3 nucleotides: TGCGCCAGCAGTGAGGTAGGGGAGTACGATGGCTACACCTTC. Amino acid sequence: CASSEVGEYDGYTF.

This chain joins TRBV28 and TRBJ2-7, with 9 nucleotides matching TRBD2. V lost 2 bases, J lost 2 bases, and 7 bases stayed unmatched. Germline assignment: CDR1 MDHEN and CDR2 SYDVKM. The CDR3 spans 16 residues. The CDR3 spells CASSLRVLAGPYEQYF. The CDR3 DNA is TGTGCCAGCAGTTTACGAGTGCTAGCGGGACCCTACGAGCAGTACTTC. Full variable domain (rest looked up from reference TRBV28 and TRBJ2-7): DVKVTQSSRYLVKRTGEKVFLECVQDMDHENMFWYRQDPGLGLRLIYFSYDVKMKEKGDIPEGYSVSREKKERFSLILESASTNQTSMYLCASSLRVLAGPYEQYFGPGTRLTVT.